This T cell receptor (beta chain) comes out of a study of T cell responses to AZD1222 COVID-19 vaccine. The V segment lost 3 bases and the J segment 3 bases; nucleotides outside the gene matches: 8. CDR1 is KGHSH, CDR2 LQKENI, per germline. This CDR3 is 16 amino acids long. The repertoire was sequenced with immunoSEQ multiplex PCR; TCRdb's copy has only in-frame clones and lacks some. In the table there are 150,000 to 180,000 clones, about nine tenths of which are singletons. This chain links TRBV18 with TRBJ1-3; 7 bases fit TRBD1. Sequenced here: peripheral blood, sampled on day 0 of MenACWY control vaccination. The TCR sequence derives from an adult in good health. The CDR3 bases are TGTGCCAGCTCACCGCTGACAGGGACAAGTGGAAACACCATATATTTT. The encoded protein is CASSPLTGTSGNTIYF.